This note documents a single TCR beta chain sequence. The data were taken from a study of T-cell reconstitution after alpha-beta-depleted transplantation in children. This CDR3 comprises 15 residues. V was shortened by 6 bases and J by 2 bases, with 17 bases between the two germline ends. Germline CDR1 reads SNHLY; CDR2 reads FYNNEI. It was with unique molecular identifiers that the TCRbeta library was prepared. TCRdb re-called the PCR reads through MiXCR, storing one row per CDR3 protein. The sample lists about a million distinct CDR3 sequences, less than 30% occurring once. The sample here was PBMCs, mostly from graft donor cells, taken 360 days after TCRalphabeta/CD19-depleted stem cell transplant. The chain uses TRBV2 and TRBJ2-7; D might be TRBD2 (6 bases). The clonotype originates from a boy less than two years old who had a stem cell transplant for SCID, so the T cells may come from the graft donor. The CDR3 sequence: CASRRRDLSTYEQYF. CDR3 in DNA: TGTGCCAGCAGACGCCGGGACTTGTCTACCTACGAGCAGTACTTC.